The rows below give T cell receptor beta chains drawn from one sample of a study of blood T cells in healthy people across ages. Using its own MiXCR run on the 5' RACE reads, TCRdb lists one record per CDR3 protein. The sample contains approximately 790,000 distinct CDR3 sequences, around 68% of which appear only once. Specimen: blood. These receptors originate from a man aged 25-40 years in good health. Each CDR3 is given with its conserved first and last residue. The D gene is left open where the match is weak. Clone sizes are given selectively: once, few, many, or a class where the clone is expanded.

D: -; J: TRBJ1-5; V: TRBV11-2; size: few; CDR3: CASSSSGTESNQPQHF; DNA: TGTGCCAGCAGCTCGTCGGGGACCGAAAGCAATCAGCCCCAGCATTTT
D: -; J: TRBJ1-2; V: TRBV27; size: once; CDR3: CASSNRDYGYTF; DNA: TGTGCCAGCTCCAACAGGGACTATGGCTACACCTTC
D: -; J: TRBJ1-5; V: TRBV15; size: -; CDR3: CATSRLGGENQPQHF; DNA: TGTGCCACCAGCAGGTTAGGGGGGGAGAATCAGCCCCAGCATTTT
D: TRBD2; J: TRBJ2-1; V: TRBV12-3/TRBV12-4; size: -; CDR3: CASSLPGGSYNEQFF; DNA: TGTGCCAGCAGTTTGCCCGGGGGGTCCTACAATGAGCAGTTCTTC
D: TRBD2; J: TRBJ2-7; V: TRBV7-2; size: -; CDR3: CASSALAGGRYEQYF; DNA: TGTGCCAGCAGCGCCCTAGCGGGGGGCCGCTACGAGCAGTACTTC
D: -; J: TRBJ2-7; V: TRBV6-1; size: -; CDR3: CASISGQTYEQYF; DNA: TGTGCCAGCATCTCTGGACAGACCTACGAGCAGTACTTC
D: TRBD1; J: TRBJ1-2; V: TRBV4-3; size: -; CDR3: CASSQERGRMDGYTF; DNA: TGCGCCAGCAGCCAAGAAAGGGGGCGCATGGATGGCTACACCTTC
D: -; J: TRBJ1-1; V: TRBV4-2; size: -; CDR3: CASSRGQQNTEAFF; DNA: TGTGCCAGCAGCCGAGGACAGCAGAACACTGAAGCTTTCTTT
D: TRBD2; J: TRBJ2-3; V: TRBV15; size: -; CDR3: CATSRPLAGPTDTQYF; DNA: TGTGCCACCAGCAGACCCCTAGCGGGGCCCACAGATACGCAGTATTTT
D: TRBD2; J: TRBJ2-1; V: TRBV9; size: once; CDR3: CASSSGTSGGVEQFF; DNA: TGTGCCAGCAGCTCAGGGACTAGCGGGGGAGTTGAGCAGTTCTTC
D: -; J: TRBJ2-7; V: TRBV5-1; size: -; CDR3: CASSFQGTYEQYF; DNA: TGCGCCAGCAGCTTTCAGGGTACCTACGAGCAGTACTTC
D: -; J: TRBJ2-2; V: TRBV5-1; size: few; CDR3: CASSLYNANTGELFF; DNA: TGCGCCAGCAGCTTGTACAACGCGAACACCGGGGAGCTGTTTTTT
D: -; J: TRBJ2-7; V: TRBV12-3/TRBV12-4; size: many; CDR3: CASSRPGGAEQYF; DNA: TGTGCCAGCAGTCGCCCCGGGGGAGCCGAGCAGTACTTC
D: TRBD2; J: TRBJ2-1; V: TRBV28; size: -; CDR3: CASRPGTSGAYNEQFF; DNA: TGTGCCAGCAGGCCCGGAACTAGCGGCGCCTACAATGAGCAGTTCTTC
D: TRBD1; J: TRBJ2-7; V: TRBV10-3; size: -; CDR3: CAISDQTPGTGHYEQYF; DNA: TGTGCCATCAGTGACCAGACCCCCGGGACAGGGCACTACGAGCAGTACTTC
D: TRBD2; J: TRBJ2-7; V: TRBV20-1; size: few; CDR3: CSAWTSGVSYEQYF; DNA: TGCAGTGCTTGGACTAGCGGTGTCTCCTACGAGCAGTACTTC
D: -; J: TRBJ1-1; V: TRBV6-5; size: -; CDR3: CASSRGDRENTEAFF; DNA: TGTGCCAGCAGCAGGGGTGATCGGGAGAACACTGAAGCTTTCTTT
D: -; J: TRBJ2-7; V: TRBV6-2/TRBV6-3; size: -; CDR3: CASSYDSRGEQYF; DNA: TGTGCCAGCAGTTACGACTCACGGGGCGAGCAGTACTTC
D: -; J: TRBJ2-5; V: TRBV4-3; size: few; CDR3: CASSQDSGRAETQYF; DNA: TGCGCCAGCAGCCAAGATTCGGGTCGGGCAGAGACCCAGTACTTC
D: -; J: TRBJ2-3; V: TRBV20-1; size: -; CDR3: CSARGGRIGTDTQYF; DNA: TGCAGTGCTAGAGGTGGCAGGATAGGAACAGATACGCAGTATTTT
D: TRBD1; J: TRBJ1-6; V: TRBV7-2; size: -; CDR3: CASSLRTGPTAYNSPLHF; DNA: TGTGCCAGCAGCCTTCGGACAGGACCTACAGCTTATAATTCACCCCTCCACTTT
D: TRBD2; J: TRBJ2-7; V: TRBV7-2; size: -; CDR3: CASSLYRARGASYEQYF; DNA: TGTGCCAGCAGCTTATACCGGGCGCGGGGGGCCTCCTACGAGCAGTACTTC
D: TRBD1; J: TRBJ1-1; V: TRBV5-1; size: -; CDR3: CASSFLDRRNEAFF; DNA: TGCGCCAGCAGCTTCCTGGACAGGCGCAATGAAGCTTTCTTT
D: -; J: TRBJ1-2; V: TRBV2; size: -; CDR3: CASGETDGNYGYTF; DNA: TGTGCCAGCGGAGAAACGGACGGAAACTATGGCTACACCTTC
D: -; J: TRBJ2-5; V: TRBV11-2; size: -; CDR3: CASSSPVRGGQETQYF; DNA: TGTGCCAGCAGCTCCCCTGTCCGGGGAGGCCAAGAGACCCAGTACTTC
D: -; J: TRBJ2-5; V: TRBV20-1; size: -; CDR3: CSAPGSDRRETQYF; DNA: TGCAGTGCTCCTGGTTCGGATCGACGAGAGACCCAGTACTTC
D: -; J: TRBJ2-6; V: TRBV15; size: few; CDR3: CATSVRFGTGANVLTF; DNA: TGTGCCACCAGCGTGCGATTTGGGACTGGGGCCAACGTCCTGACTTTC
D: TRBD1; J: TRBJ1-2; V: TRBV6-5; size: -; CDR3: CASSYTRDRPNYGYTF; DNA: TGTGCCAGCAGTTACACCAGGGACAGACCTAACTATGGCTACACCTTC
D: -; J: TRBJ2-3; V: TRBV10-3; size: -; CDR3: CAISSREGATDTQYF; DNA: TGTGCCATCAGTAGTAGAGAGGGAGCGACAGATACGCAGTATTTT
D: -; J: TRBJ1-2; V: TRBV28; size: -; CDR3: CASRDGGGYTF; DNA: TGTGCCAGCAGAGACGGAGGCGGCTACACCTTC
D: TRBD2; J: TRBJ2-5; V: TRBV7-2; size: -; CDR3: CASSQRGLAGDQETQYF; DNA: TGTGCCAGCAGCCAGCGGGGACTAGCGGGGGACCAAGAGACCCAGTACTTC
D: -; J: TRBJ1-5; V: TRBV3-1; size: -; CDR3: CASSQEFSKGGNQPQHF; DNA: TGCGCCAGCAGCCAAGAATTCTCTAAAGGGGGCAATCAGCCCCAGCATTTT
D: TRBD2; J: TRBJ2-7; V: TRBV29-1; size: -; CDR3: CSVGGGASYEQYF; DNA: TGCAGCGTTGGCGGGGGGGCCTCCTACGAGCAGTACTTC
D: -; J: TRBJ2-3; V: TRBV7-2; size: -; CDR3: CAGSSRGNPTDTQYF; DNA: TGTGCCGGGTCGTCCAGGGGAAACCCCACAGATACGCAGTATTTT
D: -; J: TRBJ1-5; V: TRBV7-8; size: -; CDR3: CASSAGPSNQPQHF; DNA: TGTGCCAGCAGCGCGGGACCGAGCAATCAGCCCCAGCATTTT
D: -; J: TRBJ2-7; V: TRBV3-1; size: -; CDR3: CASSQMTGSDEQYF; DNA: TGTGCCAGCAGCCAAATGACAGGTTCCGACGAGCAGTACTTC
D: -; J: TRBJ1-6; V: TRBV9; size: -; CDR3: CASSVGQGGLTNSPLHF; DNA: TGTGCCAGCAGCGTAGGGCAAGGCGGACTCACCAATTCACCCCTCCACTTT
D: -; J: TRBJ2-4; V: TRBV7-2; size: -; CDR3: CASSLGSTGSRLGGQYF; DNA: TGTGCCAGCAGCTTAGGCTCTACAGGGTCCCGCTTGGGGGGGCAGTACTTC
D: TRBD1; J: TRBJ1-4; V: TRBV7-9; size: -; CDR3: CASSFSGTVATDEKLFF; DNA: TGTGCCAGCAGCTTCTCCGGGACAGTTGCAACTGATGAAAAACTGTTTTTT
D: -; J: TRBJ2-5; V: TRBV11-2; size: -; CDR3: CASSLDHRVVTQYF; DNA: TGTGCCAGCAGCTTAGATCACAGGGTCGTGACCCAGTACTTC
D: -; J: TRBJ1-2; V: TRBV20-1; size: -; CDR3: CSAGGIGLGYGYTF; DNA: TGCAGTGCCGGGGGGATAGGCCTTGGCTATGGCTACACCTTC
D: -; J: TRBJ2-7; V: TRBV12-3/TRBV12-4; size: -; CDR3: CASSSGLFSEQYF; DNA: TGTGCCAGCAGTTCCGGACTCTTCTCCGAGCAGTACTTC
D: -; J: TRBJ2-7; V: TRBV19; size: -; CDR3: CASSPAGYDEQYF; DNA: TGTGCCAGTAGTCCAGCCGGGTACGACGAGCAGTACTTC
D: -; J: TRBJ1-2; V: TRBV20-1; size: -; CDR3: CSAPVGGLPYGYTF; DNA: TGCAGTGCTCCTGTCGGAGGACTTCCTTATGGCTACACCTTC
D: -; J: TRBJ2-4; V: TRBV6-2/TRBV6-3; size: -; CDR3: CASSYLQAGKNIQYF; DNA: TGTGCCAGCAGTTACTTACAGGCGGGCAAAAACATTCAGTACTTC
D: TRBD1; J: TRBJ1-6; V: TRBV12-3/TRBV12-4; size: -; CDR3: CASSPGGGGYSPLHF; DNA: TGTGCCAGCAGCCCAGGGGGCGGCGGGTATTCACCCCTCCACTTT
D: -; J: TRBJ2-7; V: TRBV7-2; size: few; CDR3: CASSFTGNEQYF; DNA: TGTGCCAGCAGCTTTACAGGGAACGAGCAGTACTTC
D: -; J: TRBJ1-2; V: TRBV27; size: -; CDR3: CASSLSIYRTYGYTF; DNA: TGTGCCAGCAGTTTATCCATATACCGAACCTATGGCTACACCTTC